The next 11 T cell receptor beta chains were all read from a single sample in a study of cytomegalovirus exposure and HLA in healthy donors. The PCR contained 60 Vbeta and 13 Jbeta primers. TCRdb's table, derived via immunoSEQ multiplex PCR, lists solely in-frame clones and lacks some. The sample has under 100,000 clones; roughly 79% are singletons. Sequenced: PBMCs. The source of these receptors is a woman in her 70s in good health and CMV-seropositive.

Regarding this clone: Distinct nucleotide sequences in the sample also encode this CDR3. This chain uses TRBV4-3 with TRBJ2-3; TRBD2 agrees at 7 bases. The V and J ends lost 1 base and 2 bases, in that order; junction bases with no gene match: 3. Germline CDR1 and CDR2: LGHNA and YSLEER. The CDR3 is 15 residues long. This chain's CDR3 is CASSQGGGDTDTQYF. The CDR3 nucleotides are TGCGCCAGCAGCCAAGGGGGAGGGGACACAGATACGCAGTATTTT.

This clone came up a few times. The chain combines TRBV5-1 with TRBJ1-1; TRBD1 matches 10 bases. The CDR3 has 18 residues. The V gene's germline CDR1 is SGHRS and CDR2 YFSETQ. Unmatched junction bases numbered 17, after V lost 6 bases and J lost 3 bases. CDR3 DNA sequence: TGCGCCAGCACGAGGGCCCCGGGACAGGGGAAAGAGGACACTGAAGCTTTCTTT. As protein: CASTRAPGQGKEDTEAFF.

This chain connects TRBV5-1 to TRBJ2-5; 7 nucleotides match TRBD1. CDR3 length: 13 residues. Trimming took 0 bases from V and 4 from J; bases not matched to a gene: 0. Germline values: CDR1 SGHRS, CDR2 YFSETQ. DNA for the CDR3: TGCGCCAGCAGCTTGGGACAGGGAGAGACCCAGTACTTC. It codes for CASSLGQGETQYF.

The gene calls are TRBV4-3 and TRBJ2-7; possible D gene TRBD2, 6 bases. The CDR3 totals 15 residues. Trimming stripped 4 bases from V and 4 bases from J, with 17 bases between. The germline V gene encodes CDR1 LGHNA and CDR2 YSLEER. Written as DNA, the CDR3 is TGCGCCAGCAGCCGAGACGACAGTGGGAGGTACGAGCAGTACTTC. It specifies CASSRDDSGRYEQYF.

The V and J genes are TRBV11-2 and TRBJ2-2; no firm D call. V was pared by 0 bases and J by 7 bases, with 9 bases between. The CDR3 has 14 residues. CDR1 is SGHAT, CDR2 FQNNGV, per germline. The CDR3 sequence is CASSLDRVGGELFF. The CDR3 DNA is TGTGCCAGCAGCTTAGATCGGGTTGGCGGGGAGCTGTTTTTT.

This clone was recorded once. The genes are TRBV6-6 and TRBJ2-7, with 7 bases fitting TRBD1. V was clipped by 6 bases and J by 12 bases; unmatched bases: 14. The CDR3 is 13 residues long. The germline V gene has CDR1 MNHNY and CDR2 SVGAGI (reference sequence). The CDR3 nucleotides read TGTGCCAGCAGGAACCCGGGACAGAAGCCCTGGTACTTC. Its translation is CASRNPGQKPWYF.

The CDR3 loop reads CASSVSGQGYEKLFF. As DNA, the CDR3 is TGTGCCAGCAGCGTAAGTGGACAGGGGTACGAAAAACTGTTTTTT. V usage is TRBV9 and J usage is TRBJ1-4; 9 positions match TRBD1. Germline loops: CDR1 SGDLS, CDR2 YYNGEE. V trimming: 1 base; J trimming: 8 bases; junction bases outside the gene matches: 6. The CDR3 is 15 residues long.

The chain carries TRBV5-5 and TRBJ2-5; D possibly corresponds to TRBD1 (7 bases). The CDR3 spans 15 residues. Looked up from germline, CDR1 is SGHKS and CDR2 is YYEKEE (reference sequence). V shed 1 base and J shed 5 bases, with 15 bases lying between them. CDR3 in DNA: TGTGCCAGCAGCTTGCCGCAGGGGGGTGGGGAGACCCAGTACTTC. This sequence encodes CASSLPQGGGETQYF. The entire variable domain, with the rest obtained from reference TRBV5-5 and TRBJ2-5, is as follows: DAGVTQSPTHLIKTRGQQVTLRCSPISGHKSVSWYQQVLGQGPQFIFQYYEKEERGRGNFPDRFSARQFPNYSSELNVNALLLGDSALYLCASSLPQGGGETQYFGPGTRLLVL.

This chain uses TRBV11-3 with TRBJ2-5; 10 bases map to TRBD2. V lost 6 bases and J lost 5; bases outside the gene matches: 9. The CDR3 spans 15 residues. Germline V CDR1 and CDR2: SGHNT, YENEEA. Written as DNA, the CDR3 is TGTGCCAGCAGTCCGGGACTAGCGCCACAGGAGACCCAGTACTTC. Translation gives CASSPGLAPQETQYF.

This chain uses TRBV2 with TRBJ1-4; 9 positions agree with TRBD1. The germline V gene has CDR1 SNHLY and CDR2 FYNNEI. The CDR3 runs 15 residues. With 5 bases clipped from V and 7 bases from J, the junction kept 8 bases outside the gene matches. CDR3 region: CASSTNRGLGEKLFF. The CDR3 region has the DNA TGTGCCAGCAGTACCAACAGGGGGCTTGGTGAAAAACTGTTTTTT.

In DNA, the CDR3 is TGTGCCAGCAGTGAAGCCCCCACTAGCGGGAGTAGCAGCGAGACCCAGTACTTC. This encodes CASSEAPTSGSSSETQYF. The rearrangement uses TRBV6-1 and TRBJ2-5, with 11 bases aligning to TRBD2. V was clipped by 0 bases and J by 5 bases; unmatched bases: 11. The CDR3 is 18 amino acids. The germline V gene has CDR1 MNHNS and CDR2 SASEGT.